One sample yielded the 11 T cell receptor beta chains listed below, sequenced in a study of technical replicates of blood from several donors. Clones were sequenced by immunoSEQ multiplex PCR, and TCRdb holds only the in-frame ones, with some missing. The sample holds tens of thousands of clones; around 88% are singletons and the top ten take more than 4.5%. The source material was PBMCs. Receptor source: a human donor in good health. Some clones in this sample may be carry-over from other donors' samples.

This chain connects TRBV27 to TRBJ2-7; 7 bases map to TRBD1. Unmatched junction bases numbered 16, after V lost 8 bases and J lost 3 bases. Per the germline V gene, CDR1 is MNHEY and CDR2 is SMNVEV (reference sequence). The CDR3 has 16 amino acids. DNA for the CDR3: TGTGCCAGCGCTTATATGCCCCTCCGGGACAGCTACGAGCAGTACTTC. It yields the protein CASAYMPLRDSYEQYF.

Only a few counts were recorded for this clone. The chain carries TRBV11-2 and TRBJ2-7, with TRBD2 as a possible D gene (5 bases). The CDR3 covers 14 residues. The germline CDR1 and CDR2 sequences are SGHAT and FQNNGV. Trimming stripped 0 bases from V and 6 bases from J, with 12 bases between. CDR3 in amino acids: CASSLDGSDGEQYF. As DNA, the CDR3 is TGTGCCAGCAGCTTAGATGGGAGCGATGGCGAGCAGTACTTC.

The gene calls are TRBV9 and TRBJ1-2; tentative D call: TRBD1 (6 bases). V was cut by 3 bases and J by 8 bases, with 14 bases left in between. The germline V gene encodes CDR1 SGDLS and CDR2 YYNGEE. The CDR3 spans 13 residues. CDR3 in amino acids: CASSGPRQEGYTF. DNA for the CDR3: TGTGCCAGCAGCGGGCCCCGACAGGAAGGCTACACCTTC.

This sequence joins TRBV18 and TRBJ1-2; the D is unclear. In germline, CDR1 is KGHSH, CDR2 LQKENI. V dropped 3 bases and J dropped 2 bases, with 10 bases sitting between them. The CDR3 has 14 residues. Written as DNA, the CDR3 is TGTGCCAGCTCACCCCTTGACATAAACTATGGCTACACCTTC. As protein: CASSPLDINYGYTF. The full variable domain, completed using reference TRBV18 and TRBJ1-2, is NAGVMQNPRHLVRRRGQEARLRCSPMKGHSHVYWYRQLPEEGLKFMVYLQKENIIDESGMPKERFSAEFPKEGPSILRIQQVVRGDSAAYFCASSPLDINYGYTFGSGTRLTVV.

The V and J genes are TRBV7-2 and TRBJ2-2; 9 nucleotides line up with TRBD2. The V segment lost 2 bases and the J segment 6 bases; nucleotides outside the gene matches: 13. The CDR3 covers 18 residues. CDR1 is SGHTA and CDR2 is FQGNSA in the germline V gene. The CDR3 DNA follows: TGTGCCAGCAGCTTAAATTCGTTCGCGGGGGGGCCCTCCGGGGAGCTGTTTTTT. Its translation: CASSLNSFAGGPSGELFF.

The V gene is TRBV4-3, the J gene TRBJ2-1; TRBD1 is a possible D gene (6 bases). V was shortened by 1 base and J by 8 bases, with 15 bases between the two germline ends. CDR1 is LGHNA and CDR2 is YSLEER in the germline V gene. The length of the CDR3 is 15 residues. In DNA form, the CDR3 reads TGCGCCAGCAGCCAAGGGGGGCTAGCCTATGATGAGCAGTTCTTC. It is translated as CASSQGGLAYDEQFF.

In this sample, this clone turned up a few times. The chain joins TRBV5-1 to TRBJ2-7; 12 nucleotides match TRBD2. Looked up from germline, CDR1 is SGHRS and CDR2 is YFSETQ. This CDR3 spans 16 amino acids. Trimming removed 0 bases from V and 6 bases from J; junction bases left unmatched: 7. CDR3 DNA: TGCGCCAGCAGCTTGGGGAGACTAGCGGGGGCCACCGAGCAGTACTTC. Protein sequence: CASSLGRLAGATEQYF.

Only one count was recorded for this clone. The CDR3 protein is CASSSYNSNQPQHF. The CDR3 bases are TGTGCCAGCAGCTCCTATAATAGCAATCAGCCCCAGCATTTT. The gene calls are TRBV7-2 and TRBJ1-5, with D hard to call. Germline CDR1 reads SGHTA; CDR2 reads FQGNSA. This CDR3 contains 14 residues. V was trimmed by 4 bases and J by 0 bases, leaving 7 bases between them.

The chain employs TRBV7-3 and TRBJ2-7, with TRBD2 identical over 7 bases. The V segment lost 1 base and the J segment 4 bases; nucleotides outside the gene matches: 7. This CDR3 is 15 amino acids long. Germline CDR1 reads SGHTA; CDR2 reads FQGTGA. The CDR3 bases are TGTGCCAGCAGCTTAAGGGCGGGAGATCAGTACGAGCAGTACTTC. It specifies CASSLRAGDQYEQYF.

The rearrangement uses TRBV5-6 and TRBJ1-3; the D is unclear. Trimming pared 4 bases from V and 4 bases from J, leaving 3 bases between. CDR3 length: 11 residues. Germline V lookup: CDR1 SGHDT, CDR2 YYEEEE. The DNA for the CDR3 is TGTGCCAGCAGCCAAGGAAACACCATATATTTT. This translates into CASSQGNTIYF.

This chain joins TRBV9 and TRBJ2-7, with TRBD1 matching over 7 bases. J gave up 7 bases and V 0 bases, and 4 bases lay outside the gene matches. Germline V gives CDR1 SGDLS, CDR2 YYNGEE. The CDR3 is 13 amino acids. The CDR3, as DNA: TGTGCCAGCAGCGTAGGAGGGGGCGGGGAGCAGTACTTC. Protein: CASSVGGGGEQYF.